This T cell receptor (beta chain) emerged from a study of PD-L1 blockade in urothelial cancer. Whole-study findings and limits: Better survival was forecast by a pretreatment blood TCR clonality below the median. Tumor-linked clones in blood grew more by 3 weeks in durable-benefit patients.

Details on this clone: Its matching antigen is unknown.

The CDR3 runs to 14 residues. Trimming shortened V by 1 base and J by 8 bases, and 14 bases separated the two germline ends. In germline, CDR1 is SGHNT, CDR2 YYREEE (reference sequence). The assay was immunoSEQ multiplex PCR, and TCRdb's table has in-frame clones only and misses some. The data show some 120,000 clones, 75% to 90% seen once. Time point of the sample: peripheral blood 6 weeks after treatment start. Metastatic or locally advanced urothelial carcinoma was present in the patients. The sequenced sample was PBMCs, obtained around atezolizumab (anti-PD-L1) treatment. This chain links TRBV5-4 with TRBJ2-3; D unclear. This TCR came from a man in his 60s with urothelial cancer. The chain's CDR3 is CASSLSSRPGTQYF. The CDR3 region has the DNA TGTGCCAGCAGCTTGAGTAGCCGTCCCGGTACGCAGTATTTT.